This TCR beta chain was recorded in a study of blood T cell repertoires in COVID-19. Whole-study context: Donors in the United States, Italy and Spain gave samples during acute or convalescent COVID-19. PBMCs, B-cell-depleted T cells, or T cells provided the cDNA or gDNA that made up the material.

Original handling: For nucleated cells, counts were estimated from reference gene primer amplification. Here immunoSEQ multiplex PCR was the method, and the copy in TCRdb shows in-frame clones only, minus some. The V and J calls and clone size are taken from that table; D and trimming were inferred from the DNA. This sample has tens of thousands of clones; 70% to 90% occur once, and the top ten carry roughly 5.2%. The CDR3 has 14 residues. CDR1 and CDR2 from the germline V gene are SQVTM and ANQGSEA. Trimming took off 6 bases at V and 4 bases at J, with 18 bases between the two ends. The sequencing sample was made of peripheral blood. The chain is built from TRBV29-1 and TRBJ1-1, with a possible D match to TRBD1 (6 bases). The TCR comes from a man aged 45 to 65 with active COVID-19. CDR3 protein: CSVVDPLGATEAFF. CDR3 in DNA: TGCAGCGTCGTGGACCCACTGGGGGCCACTGAAGCTTTCTTT. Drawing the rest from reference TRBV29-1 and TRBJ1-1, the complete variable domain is SAVISQKPSRDICQRGTSLTIQCQVDSQVTMMFWYRQQPGQSLTLIATANQGSEATYESGFVIDKFPISRPNLTFSTLTVSNMSPEDSSIYLCSVVDPLGATEAFFGQGTRLTVV.